This T cell receptor beta chain originates from a study of shared clonotypes between healthy human individuals. Each PCR replicate run on unsorted PBMC took in 250 to 300 ng DNA, tens of thousands of T cell genomes. Produced via immunoSEQ multiplex PCR; TCRdb's table is partial and in-frame only. The sample lists about 510,000 clones, approximately 85% seen once, with around 13% in the top ten. CDR1 MDHEN and CDR2 SYDVKM come from the germline V gene. V trimming: 5 bases; J trimming: 5 bases; junction bases outside the gene matches: 10. The CDR3 totals 15 residues. Sequencing was carried out using PBMCs. The clonotype comes from a woman in her 40s in good health. Some clones in this sample may be carry-over from other donors' samples. The rearrangement uses TRBV28 and TRBJ2-5; TRBD1 aligns across 8 bases. This CDR3 is CASSNTAGGWETQYF. The CDR3 bases are TGTGCCAGCAGTAATACTGCAGGGGGCTGGGAGACCCAGTACTTC. Filled out from reference TRBV28 and TRBJ2-5, the complete variable domain reads DVKVTQSSRYLVKRTGEKVFLECVQDMDHENMFWYRQDPGLGLRLIYFSYDVKMKEKGDIPEGYSVSREKKERFSLILESASTNQTSMYLCASSNTAGGWETQYFGPGTRLLVL.